The source of this T cell receptor beta chain is a study of blood T cell repertoires in COVID-19. One Seattle source followed patients from active infection through their disease course. The CDR3 has 12 residues. Germline values: CDR1 LGHDT, CDR2 YNNKEL (reference sequence). V dropped 1 base and J dropped 8 bases, with 8 bases sitting between them. TCRdb keeps only in-frame clones here, not all; method: immunoSEQ multiplex PCR. The sample has about 480,000 clones, approximately 88% seen once. In its sample, this clone was seen a few times. The receptor was isolated from a woman in her forties or fifties with COVID-19, enrolled during active disease. The chain joins TRBV3-1 (or the pseudogene TRBV3-2) to TRBJ1-2; D gene uncertain. Sequenced: peripheral blood. This CDR3 reads CASSQGPTGYTF. CDR3 sequence (DNA): TGTGCCAGCAGCCAAGGGCCCACCGGCTACACCTTC.